This T cell receptor beta chain was identified in a study of cytomegalovirus exposure and HLA in healthy donors. Only in-frame clones appear in the TCRdb table, and some are missing; sequencing was by immunoSEQ multiplex PCR. The sample includes approximately 280,000 clones, 88% of them seen just once. This CDR3 has 14 amino acids. The V gene lost 5 bases and the J gene lost 2 bases, with 10 bases spanning the gap. Germline V CDR1 and CDR2: MNHNY, SVGAGI (reference sequence). On this clone itself: The antigen is unknown.

General observations from the study: Later, an analysis found that TCR clusters from the first cohort tended to co-occur in the 120 validation repertoires.

Sequencing was carried out using PBMCs. This clonotype was sampled from a young woman in good health and CMV-seronegative. The chain has TRBV6-6 and TRBJ1-3; D possibly corresponds to TRBD1 (5 bases). The DNA for the CDR3 is TGTGCCAGCAGTCATGGGGGGACTGGAAACACCATATATTTT. This encodes CASSHGGTGNTIYF.